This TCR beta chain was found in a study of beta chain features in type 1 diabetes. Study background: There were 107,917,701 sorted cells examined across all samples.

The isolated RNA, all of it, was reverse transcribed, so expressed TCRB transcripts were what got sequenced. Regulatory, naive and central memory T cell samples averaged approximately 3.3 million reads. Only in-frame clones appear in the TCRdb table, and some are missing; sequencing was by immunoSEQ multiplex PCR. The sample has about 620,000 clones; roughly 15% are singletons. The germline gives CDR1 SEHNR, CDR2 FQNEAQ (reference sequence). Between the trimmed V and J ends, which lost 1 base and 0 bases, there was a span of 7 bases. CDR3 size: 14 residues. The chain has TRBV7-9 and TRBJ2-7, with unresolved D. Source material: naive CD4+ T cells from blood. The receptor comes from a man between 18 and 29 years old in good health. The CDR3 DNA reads TGTGCCAGCAGCTTAGATCCTAGCTCCTACGAGCAGTACTTC. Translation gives CASSLDPSSYEQYF. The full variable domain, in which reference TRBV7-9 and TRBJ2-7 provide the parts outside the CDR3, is DTGVSQNPRHKITKRGQNVTFRCDPISEHNRLYWYRQTLGQGPEFLTYFQNEAQLEKSRLLSDRFSAERPKGSFSTLEIQRTEQGDSAMYLCASSLDPSSYEQYFGPGTRLTVT.